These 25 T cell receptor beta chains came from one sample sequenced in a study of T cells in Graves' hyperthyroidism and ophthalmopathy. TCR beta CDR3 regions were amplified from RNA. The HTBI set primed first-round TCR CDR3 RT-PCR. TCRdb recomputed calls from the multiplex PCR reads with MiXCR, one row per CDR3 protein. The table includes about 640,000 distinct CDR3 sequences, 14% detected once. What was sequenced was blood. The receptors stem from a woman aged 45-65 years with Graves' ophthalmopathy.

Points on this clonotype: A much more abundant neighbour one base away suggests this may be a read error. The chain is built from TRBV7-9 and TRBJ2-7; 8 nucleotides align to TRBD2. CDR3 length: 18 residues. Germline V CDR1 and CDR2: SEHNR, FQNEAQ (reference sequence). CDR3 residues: CAGSLQGRTSRRGYEQYF. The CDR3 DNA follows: TGTGCCGGCAGCTTACAAGGGCGGACTAGCCGGAGGGGCTACGAGCAGTACTTC.

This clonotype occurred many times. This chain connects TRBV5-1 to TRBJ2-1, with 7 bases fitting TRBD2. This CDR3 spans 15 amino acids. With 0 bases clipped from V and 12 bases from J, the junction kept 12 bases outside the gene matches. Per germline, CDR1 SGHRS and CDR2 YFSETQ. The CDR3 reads CASSLVASGPRVQFF. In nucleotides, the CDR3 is TGCGCCAGCAGCTTGGTGGCTAGCGGCCCTCGGGTGCAGTTCTTC. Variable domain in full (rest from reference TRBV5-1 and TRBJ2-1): KAGVTQTPRYLIKTRGQQVTLSCSPISGHRSVSWYQQTPGQGLQFLFEYFSETQRNKGNFPGRFSGRQFSNSRSEMNVSTLELGDSALYLCASSLVASGPRVQFFGPGTRLTVL.

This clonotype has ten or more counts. The CDR3 spells CASSHTTGQETQYF. CDR3 sequence (DNA): TGTGCCAGCAGCCACACGACAGGTCAAGAGACCCAGTACTTC. The chain combines TRBV3-1 with TRBJ2-5; maybe TRBD1 (6 bases). Germline V gene data show CDR1 as LGHDT and CDR2 as YNNKEL (reference sequence). The CDR3 consists of 14 residues. Trimming shortened V by 3 bases and J by 2 bases, and 10 bases separated the two germline ends.

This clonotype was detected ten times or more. DNA of the CDR3: TGTGCCAGCAGTTTGACCGAGAACACTGAAGCTTTCTTT. Translation gives CASSLTENTEAFF. The V and J genes are TRBV28 and TRBJ1-1; the D is unclear. Germline values: CDR1 MDHEN, CDR2 SYDVKM. The V and J ends lost 3 bases and 1 base respectively, with 6 bases between them. The CDR3 has 13 residues.

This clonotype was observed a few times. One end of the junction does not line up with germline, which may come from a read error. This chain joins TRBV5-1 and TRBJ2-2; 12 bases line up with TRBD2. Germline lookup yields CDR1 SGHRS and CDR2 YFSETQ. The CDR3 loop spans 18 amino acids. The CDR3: CASSSGLAGPFNTGELLF. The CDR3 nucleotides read TGCGCCAGCAGTAGCGGACTAGCGGGACCCTTCAACACCGGGGAGCTGCTTTTT. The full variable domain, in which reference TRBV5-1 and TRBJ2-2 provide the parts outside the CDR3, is KAGVTQTPRYLIKTRGQQVTLSCSPISGHRSVSWYQQTPGQGLQFLFEYFSETQRNKGNFPGRFSGRQFSNSRSEMNVSTLELGDSALYLCASSSGLAGPFNTGELLFGEGSRLTVL.

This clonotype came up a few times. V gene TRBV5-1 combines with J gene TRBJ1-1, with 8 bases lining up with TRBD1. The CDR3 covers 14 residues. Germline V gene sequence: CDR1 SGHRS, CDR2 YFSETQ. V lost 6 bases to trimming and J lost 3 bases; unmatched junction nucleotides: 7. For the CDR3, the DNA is TGCGCCAGCAAAACCGCAGGGGGCTACACTGAAGCTTTCTTT. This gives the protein CASKTAGGYTEAFF. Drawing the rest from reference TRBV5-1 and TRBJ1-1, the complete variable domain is KAGVTQTPRYLIKTRGQQVTLSCSPISGHRSVSWYQQTPGQGLQFLFEYFSETQRNKGNFPGRFSGRQFSNSRSEMNVSTLELGDSALYLCASKTAGGYTEAFFGQGTRLTVV.

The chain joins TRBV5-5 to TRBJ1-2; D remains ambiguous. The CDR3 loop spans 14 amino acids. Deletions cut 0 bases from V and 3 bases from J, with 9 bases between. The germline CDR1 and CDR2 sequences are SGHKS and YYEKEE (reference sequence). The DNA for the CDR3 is TGTGCCAGCAGCTTGGTCAGCACGGACTATGGCTACACCTTC. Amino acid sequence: CASSLVSTDYGYTF.

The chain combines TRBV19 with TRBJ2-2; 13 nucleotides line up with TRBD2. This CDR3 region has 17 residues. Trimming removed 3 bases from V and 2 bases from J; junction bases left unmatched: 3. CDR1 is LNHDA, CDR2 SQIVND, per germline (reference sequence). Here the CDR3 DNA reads TGTGCCAGTAGTATCCGGACTAGCGGGAGCAACACCGGGGAGCTGTTTTTT. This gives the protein CASSIRTSGSNTGELFF.

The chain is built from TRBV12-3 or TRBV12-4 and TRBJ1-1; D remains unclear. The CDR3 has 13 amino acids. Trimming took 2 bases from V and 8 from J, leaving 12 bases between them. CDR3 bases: TGTGCCAGCAGTTTAACTGGGGATAGCGAAGCTTTCTTT. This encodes CASSLTGDSEAFF.

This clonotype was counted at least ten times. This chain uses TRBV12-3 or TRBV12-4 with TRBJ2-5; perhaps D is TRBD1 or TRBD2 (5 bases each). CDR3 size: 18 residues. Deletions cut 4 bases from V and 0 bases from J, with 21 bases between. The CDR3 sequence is CASSSGTSVLLYQETQYF. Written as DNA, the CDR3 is TGTGCCAGCAGTTCTGGGACCTCCGTCCTACTGTACCAAGAGACCCAGTACTTC.

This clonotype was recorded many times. CDR3 amino acids: CASSPLAGASTDTQYF. DNA of the CDR3: TGTGCCAGCAGTCCCTTAGCGGGAGCTAGCACAGATACGCAGTATTTT. The chain couples TRBV12-3 or TRBV12-4 to TRBJ2-3; TRBD2 aligns across 9 bases. The CDR3 runs to 16 residues. V trimming: 5 bases; J trimming: 0 bases; junction bases outside the gene matches: 6.

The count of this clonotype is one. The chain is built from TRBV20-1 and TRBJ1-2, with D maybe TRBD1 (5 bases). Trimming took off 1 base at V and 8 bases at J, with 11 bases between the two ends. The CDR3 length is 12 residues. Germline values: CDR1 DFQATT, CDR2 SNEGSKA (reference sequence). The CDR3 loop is CSARAGRRGYTF. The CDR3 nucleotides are TGCAGTGCTAGAGCGGGGCGCCGGGGCTACACCTTC.

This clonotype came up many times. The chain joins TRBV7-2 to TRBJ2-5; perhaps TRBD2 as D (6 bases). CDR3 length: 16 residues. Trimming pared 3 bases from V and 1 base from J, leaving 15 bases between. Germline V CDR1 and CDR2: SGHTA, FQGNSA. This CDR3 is CASSFPLGGIQETQYF. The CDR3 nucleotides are TGTGCCAGCAGCTTTCCGCTAGGCGGGATCCAAGAGACCCAGTACTTC.

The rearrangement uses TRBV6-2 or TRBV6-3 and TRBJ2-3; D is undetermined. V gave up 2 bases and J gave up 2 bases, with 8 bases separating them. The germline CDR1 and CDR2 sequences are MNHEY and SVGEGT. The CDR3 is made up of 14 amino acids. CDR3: CASSYDFATDTQYF. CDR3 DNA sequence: TGTGCCAGCAGTTACGACTTCGCCACAGATACGCAGTATTTT.

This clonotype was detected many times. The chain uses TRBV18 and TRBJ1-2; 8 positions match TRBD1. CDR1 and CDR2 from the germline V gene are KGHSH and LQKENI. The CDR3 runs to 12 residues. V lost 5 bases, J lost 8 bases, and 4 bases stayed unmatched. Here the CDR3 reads CASSTTGDGYTF. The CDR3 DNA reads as TGTGCCAGCTCAACGACAGGGGACGGCTACACCTTC.

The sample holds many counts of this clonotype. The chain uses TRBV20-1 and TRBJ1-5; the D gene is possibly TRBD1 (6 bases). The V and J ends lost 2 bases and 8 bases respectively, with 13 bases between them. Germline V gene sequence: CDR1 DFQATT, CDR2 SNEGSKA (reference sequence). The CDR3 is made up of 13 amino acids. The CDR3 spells CSARRGASEPQHF. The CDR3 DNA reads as TGCAGTGCTAGACGGGGGGCGAGCGAGCCCCAGCATTTT.

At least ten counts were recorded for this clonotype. In DNA, the CDR3 is TGTGCCAGCAGCCTAATGGGGGGGGAAAATCAGCCCCAGCATTTT. Its protein product is CASSLMGGENQPQHF. The chain has TRBV7-9 and TRBJ1-5, with a tentative D call TRBD1 (5 bases). Looked up from germline, CDR1 is SEHNR and CDR2 is FQNEAQ (reference sequence). The CDR3 length is 15 residues. Trimming stripped 5 bases from V and 4 bases from J, with 15 bases between.

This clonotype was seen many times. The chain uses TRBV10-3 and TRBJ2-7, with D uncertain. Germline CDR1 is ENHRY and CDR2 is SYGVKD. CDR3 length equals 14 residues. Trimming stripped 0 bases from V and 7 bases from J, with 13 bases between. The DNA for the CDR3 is TGTGCCATCAGTGAGTCCCCCTACCTTAGAGAGCAGTACTTC. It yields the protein CAISESPYLREQYF.

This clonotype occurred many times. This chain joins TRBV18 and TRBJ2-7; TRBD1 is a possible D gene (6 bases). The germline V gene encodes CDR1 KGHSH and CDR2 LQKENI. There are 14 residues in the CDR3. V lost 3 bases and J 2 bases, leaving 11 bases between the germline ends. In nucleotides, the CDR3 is TGTGCCAGCTCACCTAAGACAGGAACCTACGAGCAGTACTTC. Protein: CASSPKTGTYEQYF.

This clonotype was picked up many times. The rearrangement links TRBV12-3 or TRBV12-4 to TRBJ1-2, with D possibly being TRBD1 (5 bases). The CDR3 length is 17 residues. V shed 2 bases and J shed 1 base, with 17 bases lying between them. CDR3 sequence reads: CASSLNPSRAHNYGYTF. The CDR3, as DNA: TGTGCCAGCAGTTTAAACCCCAGCAGGGCCCATAACTATGGCTACACCTTC.

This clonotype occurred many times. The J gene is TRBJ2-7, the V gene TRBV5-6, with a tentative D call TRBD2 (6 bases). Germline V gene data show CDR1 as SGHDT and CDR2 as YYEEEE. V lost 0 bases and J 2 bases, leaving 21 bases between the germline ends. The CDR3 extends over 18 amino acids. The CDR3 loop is CASSLGPEERVETYEQYF. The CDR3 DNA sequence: TGTGCCAGCAGCTTGGGACCCGAGGAGCGGGTAGAGACCTACGAGCAGTACTTC.

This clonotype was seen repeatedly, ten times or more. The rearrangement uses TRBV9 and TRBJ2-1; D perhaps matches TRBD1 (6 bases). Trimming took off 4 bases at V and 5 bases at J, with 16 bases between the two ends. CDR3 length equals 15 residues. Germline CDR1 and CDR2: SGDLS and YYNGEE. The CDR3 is CASSKTGLRNNEQFF. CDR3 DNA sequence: TGTGCCAGCAGCAAAACAGGGTTGAGGAACAATGAGCAGTTCTTC.

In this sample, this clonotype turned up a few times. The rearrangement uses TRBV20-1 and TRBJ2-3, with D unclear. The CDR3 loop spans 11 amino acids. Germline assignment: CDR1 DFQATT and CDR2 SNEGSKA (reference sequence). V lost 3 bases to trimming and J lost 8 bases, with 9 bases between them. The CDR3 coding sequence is TGCAGTGCTAGTGAGCCCGGTACGCAGTATTTT. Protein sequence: CSASEPGTQYF.

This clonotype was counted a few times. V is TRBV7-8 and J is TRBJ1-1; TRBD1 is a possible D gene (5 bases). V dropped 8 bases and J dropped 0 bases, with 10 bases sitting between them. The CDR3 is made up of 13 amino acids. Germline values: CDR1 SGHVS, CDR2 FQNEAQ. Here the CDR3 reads CASRGRMNTEAFF. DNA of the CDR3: TGTGCCAGCCGGGGCAGGATGAACACTGAAGCTTTCTTT.

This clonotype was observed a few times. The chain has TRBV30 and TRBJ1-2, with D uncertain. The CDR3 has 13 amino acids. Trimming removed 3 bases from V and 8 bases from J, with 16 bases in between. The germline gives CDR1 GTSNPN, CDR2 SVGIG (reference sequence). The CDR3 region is CAWSPQTLGGYTF. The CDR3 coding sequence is TGTGCCTGGAGCCCACAGACCCTTGGGGGCTACACCTTC.